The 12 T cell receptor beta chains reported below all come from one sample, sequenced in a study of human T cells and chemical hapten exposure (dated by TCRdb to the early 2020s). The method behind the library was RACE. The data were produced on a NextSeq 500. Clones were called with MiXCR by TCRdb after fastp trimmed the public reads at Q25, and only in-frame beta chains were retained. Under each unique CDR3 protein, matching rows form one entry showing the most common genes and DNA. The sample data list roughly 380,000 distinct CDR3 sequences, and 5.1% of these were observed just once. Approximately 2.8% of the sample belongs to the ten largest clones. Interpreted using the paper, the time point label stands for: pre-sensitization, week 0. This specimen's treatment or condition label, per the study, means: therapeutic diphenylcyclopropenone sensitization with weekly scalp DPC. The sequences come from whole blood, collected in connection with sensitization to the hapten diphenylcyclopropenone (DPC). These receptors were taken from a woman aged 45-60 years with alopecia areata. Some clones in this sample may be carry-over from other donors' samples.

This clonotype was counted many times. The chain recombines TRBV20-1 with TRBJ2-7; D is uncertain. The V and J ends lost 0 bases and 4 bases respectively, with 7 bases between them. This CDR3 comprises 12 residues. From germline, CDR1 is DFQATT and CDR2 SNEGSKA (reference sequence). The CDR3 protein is CSAREAEYEQYF. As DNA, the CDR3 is TGCAGTGCTAGAGAAGCAGAATACGAGCAGTACTTC.

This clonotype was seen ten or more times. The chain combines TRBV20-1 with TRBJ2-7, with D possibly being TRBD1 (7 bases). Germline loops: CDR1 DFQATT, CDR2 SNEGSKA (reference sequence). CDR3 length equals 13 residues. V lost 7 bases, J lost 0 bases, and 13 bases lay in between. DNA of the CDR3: TGCAGTGGGCGGGGACAGTACTCCTACGAGCAGTACTTC. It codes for CSGRGQYSYEQYF.

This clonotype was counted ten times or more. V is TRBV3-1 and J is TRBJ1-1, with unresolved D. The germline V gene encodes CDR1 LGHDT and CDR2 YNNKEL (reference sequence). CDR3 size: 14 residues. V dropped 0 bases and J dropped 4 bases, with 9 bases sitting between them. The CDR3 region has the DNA TGTGCCAGCAGCCAAGAAAGTCGCCCCACTGAAGCTTTCTTT. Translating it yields CASSQESRPTEAFF.

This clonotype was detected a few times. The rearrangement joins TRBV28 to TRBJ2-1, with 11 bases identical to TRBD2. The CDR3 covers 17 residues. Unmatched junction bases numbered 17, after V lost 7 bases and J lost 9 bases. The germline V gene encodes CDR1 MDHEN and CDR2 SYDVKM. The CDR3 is CASTQPSGTSGRGEQFF. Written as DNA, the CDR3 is TGTGCCAGCACTCAACCTAGTGGGACTAGCGGTCGAGGTGAGCAGTTCTTC.

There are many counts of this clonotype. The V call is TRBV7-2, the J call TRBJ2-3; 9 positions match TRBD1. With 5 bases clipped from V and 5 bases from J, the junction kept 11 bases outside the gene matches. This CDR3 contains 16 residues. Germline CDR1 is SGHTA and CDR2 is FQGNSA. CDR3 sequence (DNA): TGTGCCAGCAGCCTACTTAGGACAGGGGTTGGAGATACGCAGTATTTT. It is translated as CASSLLRTGVGDTQYF.

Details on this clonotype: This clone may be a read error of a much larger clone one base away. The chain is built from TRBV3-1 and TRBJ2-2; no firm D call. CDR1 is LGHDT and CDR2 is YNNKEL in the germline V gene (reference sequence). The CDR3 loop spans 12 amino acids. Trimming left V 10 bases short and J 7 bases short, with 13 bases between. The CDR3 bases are TGTGCCACCGAAATGGGCAGCGGGGAGCTGTTTTTT. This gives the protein CATEMGSGELFF.

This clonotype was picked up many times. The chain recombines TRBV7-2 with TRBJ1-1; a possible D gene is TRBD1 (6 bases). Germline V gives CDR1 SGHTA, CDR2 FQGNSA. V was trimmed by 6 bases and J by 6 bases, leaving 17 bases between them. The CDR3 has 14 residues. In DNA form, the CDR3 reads TGTGCCAGCAGTCAACAGGGTGTAGGATCTGAAGCTTTCTTT. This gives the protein CASSQQGVGSEAFF.

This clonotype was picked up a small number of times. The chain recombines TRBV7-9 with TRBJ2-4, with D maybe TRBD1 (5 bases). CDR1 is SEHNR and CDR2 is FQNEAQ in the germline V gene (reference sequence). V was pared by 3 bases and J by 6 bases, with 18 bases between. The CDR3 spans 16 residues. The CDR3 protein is CASSFVRSSTGNIQYF. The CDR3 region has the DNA TGTGCCAGCAGCTTCGTCCGGAGCTCCACAGGAAACATTCAGTACTTC.

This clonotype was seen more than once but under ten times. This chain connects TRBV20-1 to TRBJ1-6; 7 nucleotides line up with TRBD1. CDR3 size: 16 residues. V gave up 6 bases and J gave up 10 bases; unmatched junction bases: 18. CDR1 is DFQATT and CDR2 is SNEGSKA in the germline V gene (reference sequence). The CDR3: CSAGARDRDLGSPLHF. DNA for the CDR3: TGCAGTGCGGGGGCCAGGGACAGAGACTTGGGGTCACCCCTCCACTTT.

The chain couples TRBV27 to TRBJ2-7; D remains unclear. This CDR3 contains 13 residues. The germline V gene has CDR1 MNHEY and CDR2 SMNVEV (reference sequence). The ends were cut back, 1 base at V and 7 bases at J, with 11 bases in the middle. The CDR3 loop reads CASSLYGVEEQYF. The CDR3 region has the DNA TGTGCCAGCAGTTTATACGGAGTGGAGGAGCAGTACTTC.

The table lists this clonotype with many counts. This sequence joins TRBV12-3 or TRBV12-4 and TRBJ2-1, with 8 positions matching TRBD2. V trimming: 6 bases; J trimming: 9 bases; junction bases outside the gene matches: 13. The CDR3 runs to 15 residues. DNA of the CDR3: TGTGCCAGCAGGTCCGGGACTAGGGGGGTAGCTGAGCAGTTCTTC. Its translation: CASRSGTRGVAEQFF.

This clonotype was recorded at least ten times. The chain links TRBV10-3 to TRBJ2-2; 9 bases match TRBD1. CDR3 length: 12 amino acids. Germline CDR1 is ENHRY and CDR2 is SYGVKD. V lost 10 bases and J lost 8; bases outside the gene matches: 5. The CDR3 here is CATKQGAGELFF. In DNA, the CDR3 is TGTGCCACCAAACAGGGGGCTGGGGAGCTGTTTTTT.